The 22 T cell receptor beta chains in this list originate from one sample, sequenced in a study of radiotherapy plus CTLA-4 blockade in lung cancer. Generated by immunoSEQ multiplex PCR, the TCRdb table keeps only in-frame clones and is missing some. The data show about 62,000 clones, roughly 80% seen once. The source material was peripheral blood, sampled from a patient treated with radiotherapy plus ipilimumab. The receptors here all came from a human donor with non-small cell lung cancer who had a complete response to radiotherapy plus ipilimumab.

The sample holds a few counts of this clone. The V and J genes are TRBV5-4 and TRBJ1-3, with 7 bases aligning to TRBD1. The ends lost 5 bases at V and 2 bases at J; junction bases unmatched: 4. The length of the CDR3 is 14 residues. Germline V gives CDR1 SGHNT, CDR2 YYREEE (reference sequence). The CDR3 here is CASSPGTAGNTIYF. CDR3 DNA: TGTGCCAGCAGTCCTGGGACAGCTGGAAACACCATATATTTT.

The chain joins TRBV30 to TRBJ1-5, with 8 bases matching TRBD1. Looked up from germline, CDR1 is GTSNPN and CDR2 is SVGIG (reference sequence). The length of the CDR3 is 14 residues. The trim removed 0 bases at V and 4 bases at J, leaving 2 bases unmatched. This CDR3 is CAWSVWTGNQPQHF. The CDR3 nucleotides are TGTGCCTGGAGTGTATGGACAGGGAATCAGCCCCAGCATTTT.

The J gene is TRBJ1-5, the V gene TRBV6-1; D is ambiguous. V was pared by 5 bases and J by 5 bases, with 10 bases between. The CDR3 length is 13 residues. In germline, CDR1 is MNHNS, CDR2 SASEGT. Written as DNA, the CDR3 is TGTGCCAGCAGTCCGGACGGCTATCAGCCCCAGCATTTT. It is translated as CASSPDGYQPQHF.

Comments on this clone: At one of its ends the junction is not consistent with the germline gene, which may arise from a read error. The genes are TRBV10-1 and TRBJ2-1, with D possibly TRBD1 on 5 matching bases. Per the germline V gene, CDR1 is WNHNN and CDR2 is SYGVQD (reference sequence). CDR3 length: 16 residues. As DNA, the CDR3 is TGCGCCAGCAGTGAGTCTACAGGTTTTTCCTACAGTGAGCAGTTCTTC. It is translated as CASSESTGFSYSEQFF.

The chain combines TRBV2 with TRBJ1-5, with no clear D. The CDR3 contains 12 residues. With 7 bases removed from V and 3 bases from J, the gap between germline ends came to 7 bases. Germline values: CDR1 SNHLY, CDR2 FYNNEI. Here the CDR3 reads CASKGFNQPQHF. The CDR3, as DNA: TGTGCCAGCAAAGGGTTCAATCAGCCCCAGCATTTT.

This chain uses TRBV29-1 with TRBJ1-2, with TRBD1 matching over 8 bases. Germline V lookup: CDR1 SQVTM, CDR2 ANQGSEA. This CDR3 has 16 amino acids. V was pared by 1 base and J by 4 bases, with 11 bases of the junction left unmatched. This CDR3 is CSVEGGPRGRAYGYTF. The CDR3, as DNA: TGCAGCGTTGAAGGGGGCCCCAGGGGGCGCGCCTATGGCTACACCTTC.

The rearrangement uses TRBV4-1 and TRBJ2-4; D not resolved. Germline lookup yields CDR1 MGHRA and CDR2 YSYEKL. The V and J ends lost 4 bases and 3 bases respectively, with 16 bases between them. The CDR3 is 16 amino acids. The CDR3 here is CASSREVDSGKNIQYF. The DNA of the CDR3 is TGCGCCAGCAGCCGAGAGGTTGATTCGGGCAAAAACATTCAGTACTTC.

The V call is TRBV11-2, the J call TRBJ2-7; no definite D call. The CDR3 consists of 14 residues. Trimming stripped 3 bases from V and 1 base from J, with 10 bases between. The germline CDR1 and CDR2 sequences are SGHAT and FQNNGV. Here the CDR3 DNA reads TGTGCCAGCAGCTTCGTCGCCGAATCCTACGAGCAGTACGTC. It yields the protein CASSFVAESYEQYV.

This clone was recorded once. This chain's CDR3 is CSVAITSSGNTIYF. CDR3 nucleotides: TGCAGCGTTGCAATCACAAGCTCTGGAAACACCATATATTTT. This chain links TRBV29-1 with TRBJ1-3, with D unresolved. Trimming left V 4 bases short and J 0 bases short, with 10 bases between. The germline V gene encodes CDR1 SQVTM and CDR2 ANQGSEA. The CDR3 sequence is 14 residues long.

This clone has just one count. J is TRBJ1-5 and V is TRBV2; 8 nucleotides match TRBD1. V dropped 7 bases and J dropped 5; count of bases not matched to a gene: 7. This CDR3 is 14 amino acids long. Germline CDR1 reads SNHLY; CDR2 reads FYNNEI. In nucleotides, the CDR3 is TGTGCCAGCAAGAGCAGGGGGCGAGATCAGCCCCAGCATTTT. Amino acids: CASKSRGRDQPQHF.

The V gene is TRBV19, the J gene TRBJ1-2; no reliable D call. The CDR3 runs to 12 residues. Per the germline V gene, CDR1 is LNHDA and CDR2 is SQIVND (reference sequence). Trimming cost V 3 bases and J 2 bases, with 4 bases left between them. CDR3 amino acids: CASSMMNYGYTF. Written as DNA, the CDR3 is TGTGCCAGTAGTATGATGAACTATGGCTACACCTTC.

This clone was found once. This chain uses TRBV27 with TRBJ2-6; D unresolved. Germline values: CDR1 MNHEY, CDR2 SMNVEV (reference sequence). This CDR3 has 14 residues. V was pared by 5 bases and J by 0 bases, with 5 bases between. The CDR3 loop is CASSRISGANVLTF. The CDR3 nucleotides are TGTGCCAGCAGTAGGATCTCTGGGGCCAACGTCCTGACTTTC.

V is TRBV9 and J is TRBJ2-2; the match to TRBD2 covers 10 bases. The germline V gene has CDR1 SGDLS and CDR2 YYNGEE. The length of the CDR3 is 15 residues. Unmatched junction bases numbered 6, after V lost 4 bases and J lost 6 bases. The CDR3 nucleotides are TGTGCCAGCAGCCCACTAGCGGGGTTATCCGGGGAGCTGTTTTTT. It yields the protein CASSPLAGLSGELFF.

This clone was counted a few times. V gene TRBV5-6 combines with J gene TRBJ1-4; D perhaps matches TRBD1 (5 bases). Trimming took off 0 bases at V and 8 bases at J, with 8 bases between the two ends. The CDR3 is 13 amino acids. Germline V gives CDR1 SGHDT, CDR2 YYEEEE. CDR3 nucleotide sequence: TGTGCCAGCAGCTTGGTAGGGGAAGAAAAACTGTTTTTT. Translating it yields CASSLVGEEKLFF.

This clone was recorded only once. The CDR3 DNA is TGTGCCAGCAGTGGGGACAGGGTGAACACCGGGGAGCTGTTTTTT. Translated, it gives CASSGDRVNTGELFF. The V call is TRBV2, the J call TRBJ2-2, with TRBD1 matching 9 bases. V lost 4 bases, J lost 1 base, and 1 base stayed unmatched. Germline values: CDR1 SNHLY, CDR2 FYNNEI. CDR3 length: 15 amino acids.

The chain carries TRBV10-3 and TRBJ2-7; D may be TRBD2 (5 bases). Deletions cut 10 bases from V and 2 bases from J, with 15 bases between. The germline V gene has CDR1 ENHRY and CDR2 SYGVKD. The CDR3 is 13 amino acids. CDR3 region: CASRRTLTYEQYV. The CDR3 bases are TGTGCCAGCAGGAGGACCCTAACCTACGAGCAGTACGTC.

This rearrangement joins TRBV30 to TRBJ1-4; a possible D gene is TRBD1 (6 bases). Germline assignment: CDR1 GTSNPN and CDR2 SVGIG (reference sequence). CDR3 length: 15 residues. The V and J ends lost 0 bases and 7 bases respectively, with 15 bases between them. The CDR3 sequence: CAWSVQGGAGEKLFF. In DNA form, the CDR3 reads TGTGCCTGGAGTGTACAAGGGGGAGCGGGTGAAAAACTGTTTTTT.

J is TRBJ2-1 and V is TRBV6-6; 10 nucleotides agree with TRBD2. Germline V gives CDR1 MNHNY, CDR2 SVGAGI (reference sequence). The CDR3 length is 15 residues. With 5 bases clipped from V and 2 bases from J, the junction kept 3 bases outside the gene matches. Here the CDR3 DNA reads TGTGCCAGCAGTGGACTAGCGGAGGCCTACAATGAGCAGTTCTTC. Translated: CASSGLAEAYNEQFF.

The V call is TRBV19, the J call TRBJ1-3, with D uncertain. Germline loops: CDR1 LNHDA, CDR2 SQIVND (reference sequence). The CDR3 spans 13 residues. V was pared by 3 bases and J by 1 base, with 4 bases between. CDR3 sequence: CASSIGSGNTIYF. As DNA, the CDR3 is TGTGCCAGTAGTATTGGTTCTGGAAACACCATATATTTT.

The chain has TRBV29-1 and TRBJ1-1; D not resolved. In germline, CDR1 is SQVTM, CDR2 ANQGSEA. The CDR3 is 13 amino acids. Trimming shortened V by 4 bases and J by 1 base, and 10 bases separated the two germline ends. This chain's CDR3 is CSVGDVGNTEAFF. CDR3 coding DNA: TGCAGCGTTGGGGATGTCGGGAACACTGAAGCTTTCTTT.

This chain uses TRBV2 with TRBJ2-5; possibly TRBD2 for D (6 bases). The germline V gene encodes CDR1 SNHLY and CDR2 FYNNEI. V lost 8 bases, J lost 1 base, and 8 bases lay in between. The CDR3 has 12 residues. The CDR3 DNA reads as TGTGCCAGCCGGCGGGGCCAAGAGACCCAGTACTTC. Translation gives CASRRGQETQYF.

The rearrangement joins TRBV19 to TRBJ1-6, with D unresolved. V lost 3 bases, J lost 5 bases, and 11 bases lay in between. Germline loops: CDR1 LNHDA, CDR2 SQIVND (reference sequence). The CDR3 runs to 15 residues. The CDR3 loop is CASSIRTVNNSPLHF. As DNA, the CDR3 is TGTGCCAGTAGTATCCGCACCGTCAATAATTCACCCCTCCACTTT.